A single sample is the source of the 8 T cell receptor beta chains below, sequenced in a study of identical twins. TCRdb independently ran MiXCR on the 5' RACE reads; one entry per CDR3 protein. The profile shows around 450,000 distinct CDR3 sequences, about 14% of them singletons. These data were also filed under a second study, of yellow fever vaccine responses in identical twins.

The material sequenced was CD4+ T cells sorted from blood. The receptor set was obtained from a woman between 18 and 29 years old in good health.

This clonotype was seen a handful of times. V and J are TRBV7-9 and TRBJ2-7; TRBD2 might be the D (5 bases). This CDR3 region has 13 residues. Germline V gene sequence: CDR1 SEHNR, CDR2 FQNEAQ (reference sequence). Trimming left V 5 bases short and J 7 bases short, with 15 bases between. Here the CDR3 DNA reads TGTGCCAGCAGCCGGGGAGTTTCGGGAGAGCAGTACTTC. Protein: CASSRGVSGEQYF.

This clonotype was detected only a few times. The chain links TRBV7-9 to TRBJ2-3, with D unclear. This CDR3 is built from 14 residues. Germline V gene data show CDR1 as SEHNR and CDR2 as FQNEAQ (reference sequence). V was pared by 4 bases and J by 2 bases, with 10 bases between. DNA for the CDR3: TGTGCCAGCAGCTCTCGGCATTTCACAGATACGCAGTATTTT. Its protein is CASSSRHFTDTQYF.

This chain links TRBV20-1 with TRBJ2-1; possibly TRBD1 for D (6 bases). The germline gives CDR1 DFQATT, CDR2 SNEGSKA (reference sequence). The V end lost 3 bases, the J end lost 9 bases, and 15 bases lay between the germline ends. The CDR3 sequence is 13 residues long. This CDR3 is CSARGHLKGEQFF. For the CDR3, the DNA is TGCAGTGCTAGGGGACACTTAAAGGGTGAGCAGTTCTTC.

The chain carries TRBV6-2 or TRBV6-3 and TRBJ2-1; D possibly uses TRBD1 or TRBD2 (6 bases each). Between the trimmed V and J ends, which lost 2 bases and 5 bases, there was a span of 13 bases. The germline gives CDR1 MNHEY, CDR2 SVGEGT. The CDR3 has 15 amino acids. CDR3 nucleotides: TGTGCCAGCAGTTACACATACAGGGAGGACAATGAGCAGTTCTTC. Protein sequence: CASSYTYREDNEQFF.

The J gene is TRBJ1-2, the V gene TRBV19; D gene ambiguous. The CDR3 spans 12 residues. V was cut by 3 bases and J by 3 bases, with 5 bases left in between. CDR1 LNHDA and CDR2 SQIVND come from the germline V gene (reference sequence). The DNA for the CDR3 is TGTGCCAGTAGTATTAACTACTATGGCTACACCTTC. It is translated as CASSINYYGYTF.

This clonotype has just a few counts. The V and J genes are TRBV5-1 and TRBJ1-2, with a weak D call TRBD1 (5 bases). The V end was cut by 0 bases, the J end by 6 bases, with 15 bases between. The CDR3 has 15 residues. From germline, CDR1 is SGHRS and CDR2 YFSETQ. The CDR3 spells CASSLEEGLYNGYTF. In nucleotides, the CDR3 is TGCGCCAGCAGCTTGGAGGAGGGACTGTATAATGGCTACACCTTC.

This clonotype was seen a handful of times. The J gene is TRBJ2-7, the V gene TRBV4-2; TRBD2 aligns across 11 bases. Germline V CDR1 and CDR2: LGHNA, YNFKEQ. V was pared by 0 bases and J by 2 bases, with 3 bases of the junction left unmatched. The CDR3 is 16 amino acids. CDR3 DNA: TGTGCCAGCAGCCAAGAAACTAGCGGGAGTACCTACGAGCAGTACTTC. This codes for CASSQETSGSTYEQYF.

This chain joins TRBV29-1 and TRBJ2-7; 7 nucleotides agree with TRBD1. V shed 8 bases and J 2 bases; nucleotides not matched to a gene: 18. The CDR3 covers 16 residues. Per germline, CDR1 SQVTM and CDR2 ANQGSEA. For the CDR3, the DNA is TGCAGCTGCGGCTCTCCAGCTAAAACAGGGGCCTACGAGCAGTACTTC. Its protein product is CSCGSPAKTGAYEQYF.